A selection of T cell receptor beta chains follows, all from one sample in a study of OX40 agonist ivuxolimab in advanced cancers. The assay was immunoSEQ multiplex PCR, and TCRdb's table has in-frame clones only and misses some. Of 70,000 to 85,000 clones in the sample, approximately 95% were seen once. Sequenced here: CD4+ or CD8+ T cells sorted from blood, sampled in a trial of the OX40 agonist ivuxolimab. The origin of the receptors is an adult with an advanced solid tumor such as melanoma, head and neck, liver or kidney cancer. Each CDR3 is given with its conserved first and last residue. D genes are given only for firm matches. Clone size is not always given. Where it is, it says once, few, many or a class for expanded clones.

d_gene	len	v_gene	abundance	j_gene	CDR3aa	CDR3nt
NA	17	TRBV4-2	NA	TRBJ2-3	CASSQVPVLVRADTQYF	TGTGCCAGCAGCCAAGTCCCGGTGCTAGTTCGGGCAGATACGCAGTATTTT
TRBD2	14	TRBV10-3	NA	TRBJ2-5	CAISSGSTGETQYF	TGTGCCATCAGTAGCGGGAGCACTGGAGAGACCCAGTACTTC
TRBD2	16	TRBV18	NA	TRBJ2-7	CASSPPRLAGVYEQYF	TGTGCCAGCTCACCACCGCGACTAGCGGGAGTATACGAGCAGTACTTC
TRBD2	15	TRBV5-1	NA	TRBJ2-1	CASSTGTSGSGEQFF	TGCGCCAGCAGCACCGGGACTAGCGGGAGCGGTGAGCAGTTCTTC
NA	14	TRBV28	NA	TRBJ1-2	CASSSRRQNYGYTF	TGTGCCAGCAGTTCACGTCGACAGAACTATGGCTACACCTTC
NA	16	TRBV21-1	NA	TRBJ2-2	CASSKDRHPNTGELFF	TGTGCCAGCAGCAAAGATCGGCACCCGAACACCGGGGAGCTGTTTTTT
NA	13	TRBV10-2	NA	TRBJ2-7	CASSVAFSYEQYF	TGCGCCAGCAGTGTGGCCTTCTCCTACGAGCAGTACTTC
NA	13	TRBV7-3	once	TRBJ2-5	CASSLIRQETQYF	TGTGCCAGCAGCTTAATCAGGCAGGAGACCCAGTACTTC
TRBD2	16	TRBV7-9	NA	TRBJ2-7	CASSLASGRARYEQYF	TGTGCCAGCAGCTTAGCTAGCGGGAGGGCCCGATACGAGCAGTACTTC
NA	18	TRBV19	once	TRBJ2-1	CASSIVPRAGFTYNEQFF	TGTGCCAGTAGTATAGTACCCCGGGCCGGGTTTACCTACAATGAGCAGTTCTTC
NA	15	TRBV5-1	NA	TRBJ2-1	CASSLDPSRPGEQFF	TGCGCCAGCAGCTTGGATCCATCCCGACCAGGTGAGCAGTTCTTC
TRBD2	14	TRBV29-1	NA	TRBJ2-3	CSPRLAGVPDTQYF	TGCAGCCCCAGACTAGCGGGAGTACCAGATACGCAGTATTTT
NA	13	TRBV7-3	NA	TRBJ1-5	CASSLTANQPQHF	TGTGCCAGCAGCCTGACGGCAAATCAGCCCCAGCATTTT
NA	14	TRBV2	once	TRBJ2-1	CASSEVSGKNEQFF	TGTGCCAGCAGTGAAGTTAGTGGGAAGAATGAGCAGTTCTTC
NA	14	TRBV7-3	NA	TRBJ1-2	CASSPVGGDYGYTF	TGTGCCAGCAGCCCCGTAGGGGGGGACTATGGCTACACCTTC
NA	13	TRBV5-6	NA	TRBJ1-2	CASSSQGWDGYTF	TGTGCCAGCAGCTCCCAGGGGTGGGATGGCTACACCTTC
TRBD2	21	TRBV13	NA	TRBJ2-1	CASSLKVGAERAGDSYNEQFF	TGTGCCAGCAGCTTAAAAGTGGGGGCGGAAAGAGCGGGGGACTCCTACAATGAGCAGTTCTTC
NA	13	TRBV9	NA	TRBJ2-7	CASSVENDYEQYF	TGTGCCAGCAGCGTAGAAAACGACTACGAGCAGTACTTC
TRBD2	15	TRBV13	NA	TRBJ2-2	CASTPGLARTGELFF	TGTGCCAGCACCCCGGGACTAGCGAGGACCGGGGAGCTGTTTTTT
TRBD1	19	TRBV6-7	NA	TRBJ1-5	CASRRHRTHRGQGNQPQHF	TGTGCCAGCAGACGACATCGCACCCACAGGGGGCAGGGCAATCAGCCCCAGCATTTT
TRBD1	15	TRBV19	NA	TRBJ2-2	CASVWTGEITGELFF	TGTGCCTCGGTCTGGACAGGGGAAATCACCGGGGAGCTGTTTTTT
NA	16	TRBV4-2	NA	TRBJ2-1	CASSQSDRISYNEQFF	TGTGCCAGCAGCCAATCTGACCGGATCTCCTACAATGAGCAGTTCTTC
NA	14	TRBV7-2	once	TRBJ2-3	CASSQVLRSDTQYF	TGTGCCAGCAGCCAGGTCCTCCGGTCAGATACGCAGTATTTT
NA	12	TRBV19	NA	TRBJ2-5	CASSPGPGAQYF	TGTGCCAGTAGTCCCGGCCCAGGGGCCCAGTACTTC
TRBD1	15	TRBV14	NA	TRBJ1-4	CASSLYRGVNEKLFF	TGTGCCAGCAGCCTCTACAGGGGCGTTAATGAAAAACTGTTTTTT
NA	17	TRBV11-2	NA	TRBJ2-1	CASSLARLDLSYNEQFF	TGTGCCAGCAGCTTAGCTCGACTAGATCTCTCCTACAATGAGCAGTTCTTC